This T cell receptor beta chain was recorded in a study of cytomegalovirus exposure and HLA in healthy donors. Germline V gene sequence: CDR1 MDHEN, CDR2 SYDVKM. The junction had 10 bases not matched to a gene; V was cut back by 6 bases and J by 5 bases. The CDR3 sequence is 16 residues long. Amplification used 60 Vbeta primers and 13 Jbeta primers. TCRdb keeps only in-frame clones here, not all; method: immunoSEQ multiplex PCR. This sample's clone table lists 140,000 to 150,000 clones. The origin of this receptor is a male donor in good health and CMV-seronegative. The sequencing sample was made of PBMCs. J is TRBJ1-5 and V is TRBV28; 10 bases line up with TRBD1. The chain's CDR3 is CASSRPDRGPDQPQHF. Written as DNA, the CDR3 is TGTGCCAGCAGCCGCCCAGACAGGGGGCCAGATCAGCCCCAGCATTTT.